One and the same sample provided the 24 T cell receptor beta chains below, sequenced in a study of shared clonotypes between healthy human individuals. The protocol was immunoSEQ multiplex PCR, while the TCRdb copy is restricted to in-frame clones and leaves out a portion. Among about 490,000 clones listed, around 80% were seen once. Sequenced material: PBMCs. These TCRs come from a woman in her 40s in good health. Some clones in this sample may be carry-over from other donors' samples.

The genes are TRBV6-5 and TRBJ1-1; D perhaps matches TRBD1 (5 bases). V was trimmed by 4 bases and J by 7 bases, leaving 13 bases between them. Germline loops: CDR1 MNHEY, CDR2 SVGAGI. The length of the CDR3 is 13 residues. CDR3 coding DNA: TGTGCCAGCAGTTCCCGTCAGGGCCTTGAAGCTTTCTTT. It yields the protein CASSSRQGLEAFF.

In this sample, this clone turned up once. This sample also contains other DNA sequences that code for the same CDR3. The chain links TRBV7-9 to TRBJ2-1; tentatively, D is TRBD1 (6 bases). The CDR3 sequence is 13 residues long. Germline V lookup: CDR1 SEHNR, CDR2 FQNEAQ (reference sequence). V was shortened by 1 base and J by 5 bases, with 6 bases between the two germline ends. The CDR3 bases are TGTGCCAGCAGCTTAGGACAGGACAATGAGCAGTTCTTC. Translated, it gives CASSLGQDNEQFF.

The gene calls are TRBV19 and TRBJ1-4, with D maybe TRBD1 (5 bases). The CDR3 is 14 amino acids. The germline V gene encodes CDR1 LNHDA and CDR2 SQIVND (reference sequence). The V end was cut by 4 bases, the J end by 4 bases, with 10 bases between. The CDR3 DNA follows: TGTGCCAGTAGTAACCAGGGACTTAATGAAAAACTGTTTTTT. It codes for CASSNQGLNEKLFF.

CDR3 nucleotide sequence: TGTGCCAGCAGACCTACAGGGGGCGGTGAAGCTTTCTTT. It yields the protein CASRPTGGGEAFF. The chain employs TRBV27 and TRBJ1-1, with 9 positions matching TRBD1. CDR3 length equals 13 residues. From germline, CDR1 is MNHEY and CDR2 SMNVEV (reference sequence). V trimming: 6 bases; J trimming: 7 bases; junction bases outside the gene matches: 6.

This clone was detected only once. The gene calls are TRBV19 and TRBJ2-5, with TRBD1 matching over 11 bases. V trimming: 8 bases; J trimming: 10 bases; junction bases outside the gene matches: 18. The CDR3 is 16 amino acids. Germline V gives CDR1 LNHDA, CDR2 SQIVND (reference sequence). The CDR3 DNA reads TGTGCCAGTCTTGGGACAGGGGGAGCGGGAAGAGGAATCCAGTACTTC. This translates into CASLGTGGAGRGIQYF.

The sample holds many counts of this clone. This specimen includes other DNA sequences encoding the same CDR3. The chain is built from TRBV10-2 and TRBJ2-2, with no clear D. CDR1 is WSHSY and CDR2 is SAAADI in the germline V gene. Deletions cut 7 bases from V and 9 bases from J, with 15 bases between. The CDR3 is made up of 13 amino acids. CDR3 DNA sequence: TGCGCCAGCACTACGGCTTCACGGTGGGAGCTGTTTTTT. The encoded protein is CASTTASRWELFF.

V usage is TRBV28 and J usage is TRBJ2-7; 7 positions match TRBD1. The CDR3 spans 14 residues. V lost 7 bases, J lost 2 bases, and 8 bases stayed unmatched. CDR1 is MDHEN, CDR2 SYDVKM, per germline. The CDR3 sequence is CASNPDRPPYEQYF. The CDR3, as DNA: TGTGCCAGCAACCCGGACAGGCCCCCCTACGAGCAGTACTTC.

The chain joins TRBV19 to TRBJ1-4, with TRBD1 as a possible D gene (6 bases). This CDR3 region has 13 residues. Trimming took off 6 bases at V and 10 bases at J, with 15 bases between the two ends. Germline CDR1 is LNHDA and CDR2 is SQIVND (reference sequence). CDR3 DNA: TGTGCCAGTAGAGACAGGTCAGCGGGAAAACTGTTTTTT. It translates to CASRDRSAGKLFF.

This clone came up a few times. Here the CDR3 DNA reads TGCGCCAGCAGCTTGGAGGGGGCTTTTGGTGATACGCAGTATTTT. It is translated as CASSLEGAFGDTQYF. The rearrangement joins TRBV5-1 to TRBJ2-3, with TRBD1 matching over 7 bases. The junction had 7 bases not matched to a gene; V was cut back by 0 bases and J by 6 bases. Germline CDR1 SGHRS, CDR2 YFSETQ. The CDR3 has 15 residues.

The chain carries TRBV6-1 and TRBJ1-1, with D hard to call. Trimming removed 3 bases at V and 5 bases at J, with 19 bases between. CDR1 is MNHNS, CDR2 SASEGT, per germline. The CDR3 has 16 amino acids. CDR3 coding DNA: TGTGCCAGCAGTGAGGTTCTAAACCGGGCCCGGACTGAAGCTTTCTTT. Protein: CASSEVLNRARTEAFF.

CDR3 sequence: CASSYSRQFGGQPQHF. CDR3 nucleotides: TGTGCCAGCAGTTACTCGAGACAGTTTGGTGGTCAGCCCCAGCATTTT. V usage is TRBV6-6 and J usage is TRBJ1-5, with TRBD1 as a possible D gene (5 bases). The CDR3 totals 16 residues. Looked up from germline, CDR1 is MNHNY and CDR2 is SVGAGI (reference sequence). Trimming took off 0 bases at V and 6 bases at J, with 15 bases between the two ends.

V and J are TRBV4-2 and TRBJ2-7, with 13 positions matching TRBD2. The CDR3 covers 15 residues. V lost 4 bases to trimming and J lost 6 bases; unmatched junction nucleotides: 6. Germline CDR1 is LGHNA and CDR2 is YNFKEQ. The CDR3 DNA sequence: TGTGCCAGCAGCCGGAGACTAGCGGGAGGTTTCGAGCAGTACTTC. The encoded protein is CASSRRLAGGFEQYF.

The chain combines TRBV7-6 with TRBJ2-1; maybe TRBD2 (5 bases). Germline lookup yields CDR1 SGHVS and CDR2 FNYEAQ. V was pared by 4 bases and J by 4 bases, with 17 bases between. The CDR3 contains 16 residues. CDR3 in DNA: TGTGCCAGCAGCTGGAACTTGGAACGGGGTTACAATGAGCAGTTCTTC. Translating gives CASSWNLERGYNEQFF.

The V call is TRBV7-9, the J call TRBJ2-5, with D possibly TRBD2 on 6 matching bases. The V gene lost 5 bases and the J gene lost 5 bases, with 24 bases spanning the gap. Germline V gene lookup returns CDR1 SEHNR and CDR2 FQNEAQ (reference sequence). The CDR3 is 17 amino acids. The CDR3 sequence is CASSPRGSGLPTETQYF. Written as DNA, the CDR3 is TGTGCCAGCAGCCCAAGGGGAAGTGGACTACCTACTGAGACCCAGTACTTC.

The chain has TRBV30 and TRBJ2-7; D call uncertain. Germline lookup yields CDR1 GTSNPN and CDR2 SVGIG (reference sequence). V was shortened by 0 bases and J by 6 bases, with 18 bases between the two germline ends. CDR3 length: 15 amino acids. CDR3 amino acids: CAWSVLVGLFGEQYF. In DNA form, the CDR3 reads TGTGCCTGGAGTGTACTGGTCGGGCTGTTCGGCGAGCAGTACTTC.

This chain joins TRBV7-8 and TRBJ2-2; the D gene is possibly TRBD2 (6 bases). This CDR3 region has 15 residues. Trimming took off 5 bases at V and 6 bases at J, with 16 bases between the two ends. Germline CDR1 is SGHVS and CDR2 is FQNEAQ. In DNA, the CDR3 is TGTGCCAGCAGCCCGCGGGACTCCCCGTCCGGGGAGCTGTTTTTT. This gives the protein CASSPRDSPSGELFF.

V gene TRBV11-3 combines with J gene TRBJ1-2; tentative D call: TRBD1 (5 bases). The germline V and J ends were trimmed by 2 bases and 1 base, with 14 bases remaining between them. The CDR3 runs 16 residues. Looked up from germline, CDR1 is SGHNT and CDR2 is YENEEA. The CDR3 DNA is TGTGCCAGCAGCTTACCGCGGGGCTGGGGTAACTATGGCTACACCTTC. Its translation is CASSLPRGWGNYGYTF.

Notes on this clone: This sample includes further DNA sequences coding for the same CDR3. This chain joins TRBV28 and TRBJ2-7; no reliable D call. CDR1 MDHEN and CDR2 SYDVKM come from the germline V gene. V dropped 5 bases and J dropped 2 bases, with 4 bases sitting between them. This CDR3 contains 11 residues. CDR3 sequence: CASSTAYEQYF. The CDR3 DNA reads TGTGCCAGCAGTACAGCCTACGAGCAGTACTTC.

This sequence joins TRBV5-5 and TRBJ1-1; D is uncertain. Trimming pared 0 bases from V and 6 bases from J, leaving 15 bases between. The germline gives CDR1 SGHKS, CDR2 YYEKEE (reference sequence). The CDR3 length is 15 residues. The CDR3 reads CASSLARGPQAEAFF. The CDR3 DNA is TGTGCCAGCAGCTTGGCCCGTGGGCCCCAGGCTGAAGCTTTCTTT.

On this clone: Germline and junction disagree at one end, which may indicate a read error. The J gene is TRBJ2-1, the V gene TRBV5-4; TRBD1 might be the D (6 bases). Germline V gene data show CDR1 as SGHNT and CDR2 as YYREEE (reference sequence). This CDR3 comprises 13 residues. The CDR3 DNA follows: TGTGTCAGCAGGATAGGGGGAATCCATGAGCAGTTCTTC. Translated, it gives CVSRIGGIHEQFF.

The genes are TRBV9 and TRBJ2-1; 8 bases map to TRBD2. This CDR3 has 14 residues. The germline V gene encodes CDR1 SGDLS and CDR2 YYNGEE. V lost 3 bases and J lost 6; bases outside the gene matches: 5. Here the CDR3 reads CASSGWTSSNEQFF. As DNA, the CDR3 is TGTGCCAGCAGCGGTTGGACTAGCAGCAATGAGCAGTTCTTC.

The V and J genes are TRBV15 and TRBJ2-2, with D maybe TRBD1 (6 bases). CDR1 is LNHNV and CDR2 is YYDKDF in the germline V gene (reference sequence). This CDR3 has 14 residues. Trimming shortened V by 8 bases and J by 5 bases, and 15 bases separated the two germline ends. CDR3 protein: CATGGTSSTGELFF. CDR3 coding DNA: TGTGCCACCGGGGGCACGTCTTCGACCGGGGAGCTGTTTTTT.

A few counts support this clone. This chain links TRBV15 with TRBJ1-1; 9 nucleotides match TRBD1. Unmatched junction bases numbered 1, after V lost 1 base and J lost 4 bases. Germline V gives CDR1 LNHNV, CDR2 YYDKDF (reference sequence). This CDR3 comprises 14 residues. This CDR3 is CATSRVDRGTEAFF. The CDR3 region has the DNA TGTGCCACCAGCAGAGTGGACAGGGGCACTGAAGCTTTCTTT. The full variable domain, rest sourced from reference TRBV15 and TRBJ1-1, is DAMVIQNPRYQVTQFGKPVTLSCSQTLNHNVMYWYQQKSSQAPKLLFHYYDKDFNNEADTPDNFQSRRPNTSFCFLDIRSPGLGDTAMYLCATSRVDRGTEAFFGQGTRLTVV.

This chain uses TRBV19 with TRBJ2-7; TRBD1 matches at 8 bases. J was trimmed by 3 bases and V by 5 bases; bases with no gene match: 3. The CDR3 loop spans 13 amino acids. CDR1 and CDR2 from the germline V gene are LNHDA and SQIVND (reference sequence). The CDR3 DNA reads TGTGCCAGTAGTGTAACAGGGGGCTACGAGCAGTACTTC. This sequence encodes CASSVTGGYEQYF. Full variable domain (missing parts from reference TRBV19 and TRBJ2-7): DGGITQSPKYLFRKEGQNVTLSCEQNLNHDAMYWYRQDPGQGLRLIYYSQIVNDFQKGDIAEGYSVSREKKESFPLTVTSAQKNPTAFYLCASSVTGGYEQYFGPGTRLTVT.